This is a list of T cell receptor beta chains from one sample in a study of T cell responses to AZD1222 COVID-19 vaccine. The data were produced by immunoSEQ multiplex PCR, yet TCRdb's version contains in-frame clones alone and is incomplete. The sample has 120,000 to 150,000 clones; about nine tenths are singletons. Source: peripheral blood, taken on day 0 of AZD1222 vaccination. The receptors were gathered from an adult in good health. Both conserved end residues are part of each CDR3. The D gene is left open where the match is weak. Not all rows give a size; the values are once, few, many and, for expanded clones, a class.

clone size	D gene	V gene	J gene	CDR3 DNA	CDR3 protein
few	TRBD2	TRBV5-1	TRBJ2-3	TGCGCCAGCAGCCCCCCTAGCGGGGGTGGTACAGATACGCAGTATTTT	CASSPPSGGGTDTQYF
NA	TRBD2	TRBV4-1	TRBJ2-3	TGCGCCAGCAGCCAAATAGCGGGTGGGAGGACAGATACGCAGTATTTT	CASSQIAGGRTDTQYF
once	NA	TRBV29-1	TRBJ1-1	TGCAGCGTTGGATGGGGCCCAAACACTGAAGCTTTCTTT	CSVGWGPNTEAFF
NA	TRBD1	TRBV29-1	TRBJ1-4	TGCAGCGTAGGACAGGCTCCGAATGAAAAACTGTTTTTT	CSVGQAPNEKLFF
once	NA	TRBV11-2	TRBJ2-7	TGTGCCAGCAGCTGGACACCGCTCTCCTACGAGCAGTACTTC	CASSWTPLSYEQYF
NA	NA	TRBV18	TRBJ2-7	TGTGCCAGCTCACCACCGGGACTGGGCTCCTACGAGCAGTACTTC	CASSPPGLGSYEQYF
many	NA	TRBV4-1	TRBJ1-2	TGCGCCAGCAGCCAAGGGGAGGGATCCCCCTATGGCTACACCTTC	CASSQGEGSPYGYTF
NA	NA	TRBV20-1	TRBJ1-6	TGCAGTGCTAGTCCTTCGAACCTAGGCTCCTATAATTCACCCCTCCACTTT	CSASPSNLGSYNSPLHF
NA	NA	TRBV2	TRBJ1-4	TGTGCCAGCAGCCAGGGTTCAACTAATGAAAAACTGTTTTTT	CASSQGSTNEKLFF
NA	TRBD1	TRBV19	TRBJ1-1	TGTGCCAGTAGTATAGGCGGCAGGGGGAAAGCTTTCTTT	CASSIGGRGKAFF
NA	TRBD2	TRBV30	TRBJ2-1	TGTGCCTGGAGTGTAATGGGCGTACGGGGGGGCGGCTCCTACAATGAGCAGTTCTTC	CAWSVMGVRGGGSYNEQFF
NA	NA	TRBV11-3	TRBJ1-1	TGTGCCAGCAGCTTAAGTGGGATACAGGGCGAAGCTTTCTTT	CASSLSGIQGEAFF
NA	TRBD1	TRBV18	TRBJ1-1	TGTGCCAGCTCACCAAGTGGACAGGGCGGCACTGAAGCTTTCTTT	CASSPSGQGGTEAFF
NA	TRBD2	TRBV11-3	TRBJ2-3	TGTGCCAGCAGAGATAGCGGGGGAACAGATACGCAGTATTTT	CASRDSGGTDTQYF
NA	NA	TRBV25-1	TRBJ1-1	TGTGCCAGCAGTGACTCACTGGGGATGCATACTTTCTTT	CASSDSLGMHTFF
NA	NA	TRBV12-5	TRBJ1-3	TGTGCTAGTGGGAATACCTCTGGAAACACCATATATTTT	CASGNTSGNTIYF
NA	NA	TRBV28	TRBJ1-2	TGTGCCAGCAGTGGTTATGGCTACACCTTC	CASSGYGYTF
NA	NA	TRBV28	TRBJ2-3	TGTGCCAGCAGCCCCCAGATCGGTACCGGCACAGATACGCAGTATTTT	CASSPQIGTGTDTQYF
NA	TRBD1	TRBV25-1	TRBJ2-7	TGTGCCAGCAGTGACTCAACCGGGACAGGGGTCGGGTACGAGCAGTACTTC	CASSDSTGTGVGYEQYF
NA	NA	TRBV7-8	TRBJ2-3	TGTGCCAGCACCCAACTAGCCGGGGATACGCAGTATTTT	CASTQLAGDTQYF
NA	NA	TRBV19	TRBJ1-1	TGTGCCAGTAGTATGGGGTTATCTCCGGGCACTGAAGCTTTCTTT	CASSMGLSPGTEAFF
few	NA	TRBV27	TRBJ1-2	TGTGCCAGCAGTCTTCGGGGGTCCGGCTATGGCTACACCTTC	CASSLRGSGYGYTF
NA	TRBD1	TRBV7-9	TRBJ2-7	TGTGCCAGCAGCTTGGGACGGGACAGGAGCTACGAGCAGTACTTC	CASSLGRDRSYEQYF
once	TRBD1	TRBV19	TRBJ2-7	TGTGCCATTCCGGGACAGCGGTCAACCTACGAGCAGTACTTC	CAIPGQRSTYEQYF
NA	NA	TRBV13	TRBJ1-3	TGTGCCAGCAGCTTAGTAGGGAAAGGAAACACCATATATTTT	CASSLVGKGNTIYF
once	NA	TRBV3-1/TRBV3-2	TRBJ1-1	TGTGCCAGCAGCCAAGAAAGAACCCCCCGGGCGACTGAAGCTTTCTTT	CASSQERTPRATEAFF
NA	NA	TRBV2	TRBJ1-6	TGTGCCAGCAGACGTGCAGAAGCCTCAAATTCACCCCTCCACTTT	CASRRAEASNSPLHF
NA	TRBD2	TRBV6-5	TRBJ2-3	TGTGCCAGCAGTCACGGGACTAGCGGAGCAGATACGCAGTATTTT	CASSHGTSGADTQYF
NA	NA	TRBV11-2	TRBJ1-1	TGTGCCAGCAGCTTACAGTATGAAGCTTTCTTT	CASSLQYEAFF
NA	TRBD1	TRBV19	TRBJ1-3	TGTGCCAGTAGAAAGGACAGGTGGATCTCTGGAAACACCATATATTTT	CASRKDRWISGNTIYF
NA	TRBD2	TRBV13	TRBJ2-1	TGTGCCAGCAGCATTTCTAGCGGGAGGTTCGATGAGCAGTTCTTC	CASSISSGRFDEQFF
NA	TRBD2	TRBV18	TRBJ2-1	TGTGCCAGCTCACTAAACTTAGCGGGGTCCTACAATGAGCAGTTCTTC	CASSLNLAGSYNEQFF
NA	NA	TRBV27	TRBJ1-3	TGTGCCAGCAGTTCGATCTCGTCAGGGGCTGCTGGAAACACCATATATTTT	CASSSISSGAAGNTIYF
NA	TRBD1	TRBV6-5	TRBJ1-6	TGTGCCAGCAGGCCCCGGGACAGCAGAAATTCACCCCTCCACTTT	CASRPRDSRNSPLHF
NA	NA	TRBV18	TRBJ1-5	TGTGCCAGCTCACCACTGAGGGATCGGGAGCCCCAGCATTTT	CASSPLRDREPQHF
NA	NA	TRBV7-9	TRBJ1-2	TGTGCCAGCAGCCCCATGCCGGTCGTCCCGCCGTCTGGTGGCTACACCTTC	CASSPMPVVPPSGGYTF